This T cell receptor beta chain was sequenced in a study of CD8 T cells in ankylosing spondylitis. Preparation of TCR beta libraries was done by quantitative 5'-RACE with molecular barcodes. TCRdb reprocessed the 5' RACE reads via MiXCR and lists one record per CDR3 protein. The table has approximately 300,000 distinct CDR3 sequences, 7.5% to 9% seen once. Regarding this clonotype: Its target is not known.

The CDR3 is made up of 14 amino acids. Study outcomes and limitations: Blood of patients with ankylosing spondylitis appeared to be characterized by a TCR beta motif of eight highly homologous variants. Significant enrichment of disease-linked clones was reported in matched ankylosing spondylitis synovial fluid.

The chain has TRBV21-1 and TRBJ1-1; TRBD1, the D gene given by the table, was not confirmed from the DNA. TRBV21-1 is recorded as a pseudogene. The TCR sequence derives from a male donor with ankylosing spondylitis. The specimen was blood, either unsorted or a sorted T cell fraction (not recorded which). CDR3 amino acids: CASSKGQGGTEAFF. CDR3 bases: TGTGCCAGCAGCAAAGGACAGGGTGGGACTGAAGCTTTCTTT.